This T cell receptor beta chain stems from a study of identifying expanded T cells in peripheral blood. Study-wide findings and caveats: Roughly 1.2 clones differed between technical replicates, versus roughly 17 and 20 over time. Variance in clone template counts between approximately two-week samples significantly increased with total template count across all healthy donors.

The data were produced by immunoSEQ multiplex PCR, yet TCRdb's version contains in-frame clones alone and is incomplete. The sample includes around 85,000 clones, more than 75% of them seen just once. The V segment lost 5 bases and the J segment 4 bases; nucleotides outside the gene matches: 0. CDR3 length: 13 amino acids. Germline V CDR1 and CDR2: MNHEY, SMNVEV (reference sequence). For this clone: What it binds is not known.

No infections or other immune events were documented during collection. This sequence originates from a person aged 18 to 75 in good health. The source material was blood. The chain recombines TRBV27 with TRBJ2-5; 11 nucleotides match TRBD2. The CDR3 nucleotides are TGTGCCAGCAGTGGGACTAGCGGAGAGACCCAGTACTTC. Amino acids: CASSGTSGETQYF.